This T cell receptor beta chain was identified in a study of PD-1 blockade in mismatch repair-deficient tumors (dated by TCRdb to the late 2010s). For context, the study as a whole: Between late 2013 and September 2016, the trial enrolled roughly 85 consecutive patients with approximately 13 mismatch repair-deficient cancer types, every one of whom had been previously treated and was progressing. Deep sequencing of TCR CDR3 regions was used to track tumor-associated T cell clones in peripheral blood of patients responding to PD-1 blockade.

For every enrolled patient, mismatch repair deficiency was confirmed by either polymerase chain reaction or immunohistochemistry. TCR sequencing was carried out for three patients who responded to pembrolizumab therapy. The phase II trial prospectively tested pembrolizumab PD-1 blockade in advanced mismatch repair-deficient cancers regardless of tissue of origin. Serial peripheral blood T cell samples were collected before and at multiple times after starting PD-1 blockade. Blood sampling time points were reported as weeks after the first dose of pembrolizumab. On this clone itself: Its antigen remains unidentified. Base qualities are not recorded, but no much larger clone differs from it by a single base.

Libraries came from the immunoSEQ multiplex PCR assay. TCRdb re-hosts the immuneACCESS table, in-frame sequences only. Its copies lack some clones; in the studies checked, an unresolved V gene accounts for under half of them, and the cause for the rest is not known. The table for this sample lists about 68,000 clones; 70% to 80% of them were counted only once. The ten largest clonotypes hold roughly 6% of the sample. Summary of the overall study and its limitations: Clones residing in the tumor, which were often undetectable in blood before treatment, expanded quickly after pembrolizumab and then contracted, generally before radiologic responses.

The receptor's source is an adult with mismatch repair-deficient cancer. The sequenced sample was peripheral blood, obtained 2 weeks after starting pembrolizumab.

In nucleotides, the sequence is TGTGCCAGCAGTTCGGCCAGGGGGCCCGGGGAGCTGTTTTTT. Its amino acids are CASSSARGPGELFF. This chain is built from TRBV27 and TRBJ2-2; 8 junctional bases match TRBD1. The germline V gene (reference sequence) sets CDR1 to MNHEY and CDR2 to SMNVEV. After removal of 4 bases from V and 6 bases from J, the junction retains 4 bases not matched to a gene. The CDR3 contains 14 residues, cysteine and phenylalanine counted. Just CDR3 DNA is preserved here, 42 bases in frame from base 1.